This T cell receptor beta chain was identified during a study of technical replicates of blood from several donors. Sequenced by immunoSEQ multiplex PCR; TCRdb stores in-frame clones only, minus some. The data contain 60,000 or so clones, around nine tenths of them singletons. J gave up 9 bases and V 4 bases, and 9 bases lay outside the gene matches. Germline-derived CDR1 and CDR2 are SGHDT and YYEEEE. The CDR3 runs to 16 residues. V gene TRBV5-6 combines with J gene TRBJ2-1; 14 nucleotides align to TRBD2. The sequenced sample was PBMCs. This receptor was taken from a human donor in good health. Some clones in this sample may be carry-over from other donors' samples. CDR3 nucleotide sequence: TGTGCCAGCAGCAAACCAGGGACTAGCGGGGGCGGTGAGCAGTTCTTC. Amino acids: CASSKPGTSGGGEQFF.